This passage covers 24 T cell receptor beta chains from one sample sequenced in a study of preoperative IRX-2 immunotherapy in early breast cancer. Sequencing was performed with immunoSEQ multiplex PCR; in TCRdb, only in-frame clones are kept and a portion is missing. The sample records over a thousand clones, over 70% being singletons. Treatment denoted: preoperative locoregional IRX-2 cytokine immunotherapy. The source material was normal tissue next to the tumor, sampled from a patient treated with IRX-2 immunotherapy. Receptors were obtained from a human donor with breast cancer.

By share, this clone ranks as hyperexpanded. CDR3 region: CASSPRTSTDTQYF. The CDR3 region has the DNA TGTGCCAGCAGCCCCCGAACTAGCACAGATACGCAGTATTTT. V gene TRBV14 combines with J gene TRBJ2-3; no clear D. The CDR3 runs to 14 residues. Trimming left V 4 bases short and J 0 bases short, with 8 bases between. The V gene's germline CDR1 is SGHDN and CDR2 FVKESK.

By sample share, this clone is large (0.1 to 1%). The chain couples TRBV29-1 to TRBJ1-3, with TRBD1 identical over 8 bases. Trimming cost V 3 bases and J 6 bases; bases outside gene matches: 1. There are 12 residues in the CDR3. Germline CDR1 is SQVTM and CDR2 is ANQGSEA. This CDR3 reads CSVDQGANTIYF. The CDR3 bases are TGCAGCGTTGACCAGGGGGCAAACACCATATATTTT.

The V and J genes are TRBV6-8 and TRBJ1-3, with no clear D. The V end lost 4 bases, the J end lost 0 bases, and 7 bases lay between the germline ends. The germline V gene has CDR1 MNHGY and CDR2 SAAAGT. The CDR3 spans 14 residues. CDR3 nucleotides: TGTGCCAGCAGTTCCTGGATCTCTGGAAACACCATATATTTT. Protein product: CASSSWISGNTIYF.

The V and J genes are TRBV12-2 and TRBJ1-1; the D call of TRBD1 is as the table states it, not checked on the DNA. TRBV12-2 is annotated as a pseudogene. This CDR3 is 14 amino acids long. The CDR3 here is CATNRARMNTEAFF. The CDR3 DNA reads TGTGCCACCAACAGGGCACGGATGAACACTGAAGCTTTCTTT.

CDR3 in amino acids: CAWSGQARNQPQHF. The CDR3 DNA reads as TGTGCCTGGAGTGGACAGGCCCGCAATCAGCCCCAGCATTTT. The chain recombines TRBV30 with TRBJ1-5; D may be TRBD1 (6 bases). Between the trimmed V and J ends, which lost 1 base and 2 bases, there was a span of 9 bases. Looked up from germline, CDR1 is GTSNPN and CDR2 is SVGIG (reference sequence). CDR3 length: 14 residues.

The chain is built from TRBV19 and TRBJ2-7, with TRBD1 matching over 9 bases. Losses at the gene ends were 5 bases for V and 7 bases for J; bases not matched to a gene: 6. CDR1 is LNHDA and CDR2 is SQIVND in the germline V gene (reference sequence). This CDR3 is 13 amino acids long. This CDR3 is CASSSQGAKEQYF. In nucleotides, the CDR3 is TGTGCCAGTAGTTCACAGGGGGCGAAAGAGCAGTACTTC.

J is TRBJ2-7 and V is TRBV1; TRBD1 is taken as the D call from the table, unchecked against the DNA. TRBV1 is a pseudogene locus. CDR3 length: 16 amino acids. The CDR3 sequence: CASSYGGDRGGYEQYF. The CDR3 DNA follows: TGCGCCAGCAGCTACGGAGGGGACAGGGGTGGGTACGAGCAGTACTTC.

The chain has TRBV9 and TRBJ1-1, with TRBD1 matching over 7 bases. This CDR3 is 13 amino acids long. The V segment lost 8 bases and the J segment 3 bases; nucleotides outside the gene matches: 7. Germline values: CDR1 SGDLS, CDR2 YYNGEE. This chain's CDR3 is CASGQETHTEAFF. Here the CDR3 DNA reads TGTGCCAGTGGACAGGAGACACACACTGAAGCTTTCTTT. The full variable domain, in which reference TRBV9 and TRBJ1-1 provide the parts outside the CDR3, is DSGVTQTPKHLITATGQRVTLRCSPRSGDLSVYWYQQSLDQGLQFLIQYYNGEERAKGNILERFSAQQFPDLHSELNLSSLELGDSALYFCASGQETHTEAFFGQGTRLTVV.

The V gene is TRBV10-2, the J gene TRBJ1-3; D unresolved. In germline, CDR1 is WSHSY, CDR2 SAAADI. V was pared by 4 bases and J by 4 bases, with 11 bases between. The CDR3 length is 14 residues. CDR3 protein: CASSVVVPGNTIYF. CDR3 nucleotides: TGCGCCAGCAGTGTGGTGGTGCCGGGAAACACCATATATTTT.

CDR3 amino acids: CASSPGGAGDETQYF. As DNA, the CDR3 is TGTGCCAGCAGCCCCGGAGGAGCGGGAGACGAGACCCAGTACTTC. This chain connects TRBV11-3 to TRBJ2-5; the match to TRBD2 covers 8 bases. The CDR3 extends over 15 amino acids. CDR1 SGHNT and CDR2 YENEEA come from the germline V gene. V trimming: 5 bases; J trimming: 5 bases; junction bases outside the gene matches: 10.

This chain uses TRBV7-5 with TRBJ1-4; the DNA was not used to check the table's D call, TRBD1. TRBV7-5 is marked as a pseudogene. CDR3 size: 14 residues. The CDR3 nucleotides read TGTGCCAGCAGCTTGGGGGCTGGTATTGGAAAACTGTTTTTT. Its translation: CASSLGAGIGKLFF.

The chain is built from TRBV23-1 and TRBJ2-3, with D possibly matching TRBD2 (6 bases). TRBV23-1 is identified as an open reading frame with a role that is uncertain. The CDR3 sequence is 17 residues long. Trimming shortened V by 6 bases and J by 6 bases, and 25 bases separated the two germline ends. The CDR3 region is CASSQDGVGAAGDTQYF. DNA of the CDR3: TGCGCCAGCAGCCAAGATGGGGTCGGGGCCGCGGGGGATACGCAGTATTTT.

The chain couples TRBV1 to TRBJ2-1; TRBD2 was called by the table and not checked on the DNA. TRBV1 is reported as a pseudogene. The CDR3 loop spans 20 amino acids. CDR3 protein: CASSQDLGREGLFDYNEQFF. The CDR3, as DNA: TGCGCCAGCAGCCAAGATCTCGGGCGGGAGGGCCTATTCGACTACAATGAGCAGTTCTTC.

The chain employs TRBV21-1 and TRBJ1-4. TRBV21-1 is given as a pseudogene. The CDR3 is 18 residues long. The CDR3 loop is CASSVEGSGGLHNEKLFF. The CDR3 nucleotides read TGTGCCAGCAGCGTAGAAGGCTCTGGAGGGCTGCATAATGAAAAACTGTTTTTT.

The chain carries TRBV19 and TRBJ1-5; weak D call: TRBD1 (5 bases). The CDR3 is 18 amino acids. Looked up from germline, CDR1 is LNHDA and CDR2 is SQIVND (reference sequence). V gave up 4 bases and J gave up 0 bases, with 19 bases separating them. CDR3 coding DNA: TGTGCCAGTAGTAGAGACACTATTCAGGGCTATAGCAATCAGCCCCAGCATTTT. It yields the protein CASSRDTIQGYSNQPQHF.

The rearrangement joins TRBV6-8 to TRBJ2-2; 10 bases line up with TRBD1. Germline V CDR1 and CDR2: MNHGY, SAAAGT. The CDR3 loop spans 15 amino acids. Trimming took 4 bases from V and 4 from J; bases not matched to a gene: 3. The CDR3 nucleotides read TGTGCCAGCAGTTGGACAGGGGGGGTCACCGGGGAGCTGTTTTTT. It is translated as CASSWTGGVTGELFF.

This clone was seen a single time. CDR3 region: CASSKQAASTDTQYF. DNA for the CDR3: TGTGCCAGCAGTAAACAAGCGGCTAGCACAGATACGCAGTATTTT. The chain carries TRBV6-8 and TRBJ2-3; possibly TRBD2 for D (5 bases). The germline CDR1 and CDR2 sequences are MNHGY and SAAAGT. The CDR3 runs to 15 residues. V was trimmed by 5 bases and J by 0 bases, leaving 12 bases between them.

This sequence joins TRBV11-3 and TRBJ2-2; TRBD1 matches 9 bases. CDR3 length equals 16 residues. Germline CDR1 reads SGHNT; CDR2 reads YENEEA. V lost 5 bases and J lost 2; bases outside the gene matches: 6. The CDR3: CASSRRDRANTGELFF. The DNA for the CDR3 is TGTGCCAGCAGCCGCCGGGACAGGGCTAACACCGGGGAGCTGTTTTTT.

CDR3 residues: CASSEVQETQYF. In DNA, the CDR3 is TGCGCCAGCAGTGAAGTCCAAGAGACCCAGTACTTC. The genes are TRBV10-2 and TRBJ2-5; no firm D call. V dropped 3 bases and J dropped 1 base, with 3 bases sitting between them. Germline lookup yields CDR1 WSHSY and CDR2 SAAADI. The CDR3 totals 12 residues.

The chain recombines TRBV29-1 with TRBJ1-5; D not resolved. The CDR3 length is 12 residues. The V end was cut by 5 bases, the J end by 6 bases, with 11 bases between. Looked up from germline, CDR1 is SQVTM and CDR2 is ANQGSEA. The CDR3 DNA is TGCAGCGTTCGAACCGGGGTTCAGCCCCAGCATTTT. Translating it yields CSVRTGVQPQHF.

A few counts support this clone. The gene calls are TRBV6-1 and TRBJ1-1; 7 bases are a match to TRBD1. V was pared by 0 bases and J by 1 base, with 11 bases of the junction left unmatched. The CDR3 extends over 18 amino acids. CDR1 MNHNS and CDR2 SASEGT come from the germline V gene. The CDR3 protein is CASSEARQGRGKNTEAFF. The CDR3 DNA follows: TGTGCCAGCAGTGAAGCACGACAGGGTAGGGGAAAGAACACTGAAGCTTTCTTT.

The CDR3 sequence is CASSLLAGGTDTQYF. In DNA form, the CDR3 reads TGTGCCAGCAGCTTACTAGCGGGGGGTACAGATACGCAGTATTTT. The genes are TRBV11-3 and TRBJ2-3; 11 positions agree with TRBD2. The CDR3 runs 15 residues. Per germline, CDR1 SGHNT and CDR2 YENEEA. V lost 2 bases, J lost 3 bases, and 1 base stayed unmatched.

The gene calls are TRBV6-8 and TRBJ1-1; unclear D gene. Between the trimmed V and J ends, which lost 2 bases and 1 base, there was a span of 14 bases. CDR1 and CDR2 from the germline V gene are MNHGY and SAAAGT. The CDR3 is 16 amino acids. The CDR3 loop is CASSYRPAGRNTEAFF. The CDR3 bases are TGTGCCAGCAGTTACCGACCAGCCGGTCGGAACACTGAAGCTTTCTTT.

This clone has a single count. The CDR3 reads CASARGQGVDSPLHF. In DNA, the CDR3 is TGTGCTAGTGCCCGGGGACAGGGAGTTGATTCACCCCTCCACTTT. The chain links TRBV12-5 to TRBJ1-6; 9 bases are shared with TRBD1. Germline CDR1 is LGHNT and CDR2 is FRNRAP. CDR3 length equals 15 residues. The trim removed 7 bases at V and 8 bases at J, leaving 9 bases unmatched. The full variable domain, completed using reference TRBV12-5 and TRBJ1-6, is DARVTQTPRHKVTEMGQEVTMRCQPILGHNTVFWYRQTMMQGLELLAYFRNRAPLDDSGMPKDRFSAEMPDATLATLKIQPSEPRDSAVYFCASARGQGVDSPLHFGNGTRLTVT.